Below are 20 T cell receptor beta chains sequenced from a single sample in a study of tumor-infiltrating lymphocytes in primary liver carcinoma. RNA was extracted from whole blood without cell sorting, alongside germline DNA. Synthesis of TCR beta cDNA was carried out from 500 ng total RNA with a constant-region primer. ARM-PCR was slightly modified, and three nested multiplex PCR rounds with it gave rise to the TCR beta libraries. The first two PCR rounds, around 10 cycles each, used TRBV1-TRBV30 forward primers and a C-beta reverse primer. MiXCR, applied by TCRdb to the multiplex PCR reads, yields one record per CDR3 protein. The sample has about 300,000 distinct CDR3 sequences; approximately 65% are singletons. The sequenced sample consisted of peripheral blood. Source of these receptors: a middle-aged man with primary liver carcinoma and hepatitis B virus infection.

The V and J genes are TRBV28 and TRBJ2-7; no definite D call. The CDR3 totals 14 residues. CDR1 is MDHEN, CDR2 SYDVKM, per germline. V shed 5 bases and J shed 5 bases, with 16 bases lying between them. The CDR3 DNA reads TGTGCCAGCAGTCGGTCTGCAGTTCACCACGAGCAGTACTTC. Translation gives CASSRSAVHHEQYF.

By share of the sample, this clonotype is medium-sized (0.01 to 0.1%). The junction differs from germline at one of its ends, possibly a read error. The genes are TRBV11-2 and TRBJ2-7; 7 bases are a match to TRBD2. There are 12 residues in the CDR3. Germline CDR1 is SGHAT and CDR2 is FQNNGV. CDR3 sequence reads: CASSLEGRTRYF. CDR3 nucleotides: TGTGCCAGCAGCTTAGAGGGACGGACTAGGTATTTC.

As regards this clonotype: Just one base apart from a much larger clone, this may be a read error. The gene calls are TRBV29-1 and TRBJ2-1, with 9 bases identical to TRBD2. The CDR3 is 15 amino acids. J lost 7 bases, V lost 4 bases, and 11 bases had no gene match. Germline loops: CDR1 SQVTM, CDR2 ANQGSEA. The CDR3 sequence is CSVVASGNYQNEQFF. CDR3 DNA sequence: TGCAGCGTTGTGGCTAGCGGGAACTACCAGAATGAGCAGTTCTTC.

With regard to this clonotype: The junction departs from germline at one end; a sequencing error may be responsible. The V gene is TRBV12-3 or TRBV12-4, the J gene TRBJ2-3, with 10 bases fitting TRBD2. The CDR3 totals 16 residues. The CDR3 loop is CASRLRTSGSIDTQYF. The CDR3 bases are TGTGCCAGCAGACTAAGGACTAGCGGTAGCATAGATACGCAGTATTTT.

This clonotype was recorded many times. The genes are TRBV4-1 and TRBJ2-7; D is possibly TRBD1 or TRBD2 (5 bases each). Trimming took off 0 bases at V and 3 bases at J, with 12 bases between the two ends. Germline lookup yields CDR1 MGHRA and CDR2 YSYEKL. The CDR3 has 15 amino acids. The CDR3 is CASSQDRGVYYEQYF. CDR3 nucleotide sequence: TGCGCCAGCAGCCAAGATAGAGGGGTGTACTACGAGCAGTACTTC.

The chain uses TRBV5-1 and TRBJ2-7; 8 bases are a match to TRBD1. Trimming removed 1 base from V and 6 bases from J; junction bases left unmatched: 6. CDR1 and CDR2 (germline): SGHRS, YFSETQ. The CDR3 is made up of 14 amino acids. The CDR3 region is CASSLYQGAGEQYF. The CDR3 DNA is TGCGCCAGCAGCTTGTACCAGGGGGCTGGCGAGCAGTACTTC.

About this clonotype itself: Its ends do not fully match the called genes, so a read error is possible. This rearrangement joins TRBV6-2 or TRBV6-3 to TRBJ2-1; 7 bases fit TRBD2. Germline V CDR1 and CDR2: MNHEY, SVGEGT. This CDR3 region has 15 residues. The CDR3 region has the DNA TGTGCCAACAGTTACCCGACTAGCTCATACAATGAGCAGTTCTTC. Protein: CANSYPTSSYNEQFF.

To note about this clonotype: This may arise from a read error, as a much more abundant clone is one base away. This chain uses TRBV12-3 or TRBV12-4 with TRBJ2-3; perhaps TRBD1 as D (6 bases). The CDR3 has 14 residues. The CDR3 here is CANSLDRNTDTQYF. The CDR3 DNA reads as TGTGCCAACAGTTTAGACAGGAACACAGATACGCAGTATTTT.

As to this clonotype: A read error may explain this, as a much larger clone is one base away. The CDR3 is CASNPGRANSYDQYF. The DNA for the CDR3 is TGTGCCAGCAATCCTGGGCGGGCCAACTCCTACGATCAGTACTTC. J is TRBJ2-7 and V is TRBV28, with D possibly being TRBD2 (5 bases). This CDR3 has 15 residues. Germline V lookup: CDR1 MDHEN, CDR2 SYDVKM.

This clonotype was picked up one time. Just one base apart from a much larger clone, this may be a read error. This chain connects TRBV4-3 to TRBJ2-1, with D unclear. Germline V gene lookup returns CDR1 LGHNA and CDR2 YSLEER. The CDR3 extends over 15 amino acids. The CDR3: CASSQDFLAYDEQFF. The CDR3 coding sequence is TGCGCCAGCAGCCAAGATTTTCTGGCCTACGATGAGCAGTTCTTC.

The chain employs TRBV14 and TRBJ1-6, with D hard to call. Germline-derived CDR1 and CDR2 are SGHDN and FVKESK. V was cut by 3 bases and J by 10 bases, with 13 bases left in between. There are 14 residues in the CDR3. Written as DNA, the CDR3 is TGTGCCAGCAGCCATTCGGGTGGCAAATCACCCCTCCACTTT. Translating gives CASSHSGGKSPLHF.

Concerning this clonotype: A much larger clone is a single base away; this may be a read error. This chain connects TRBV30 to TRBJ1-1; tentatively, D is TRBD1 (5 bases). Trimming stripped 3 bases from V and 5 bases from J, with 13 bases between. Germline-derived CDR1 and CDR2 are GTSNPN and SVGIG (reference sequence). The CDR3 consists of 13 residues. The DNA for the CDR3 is TGTGCCTGGAGCCCCTTCGAGGGGACTGAAGCTTTCTTT. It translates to CAWSPFEGTEAFF.

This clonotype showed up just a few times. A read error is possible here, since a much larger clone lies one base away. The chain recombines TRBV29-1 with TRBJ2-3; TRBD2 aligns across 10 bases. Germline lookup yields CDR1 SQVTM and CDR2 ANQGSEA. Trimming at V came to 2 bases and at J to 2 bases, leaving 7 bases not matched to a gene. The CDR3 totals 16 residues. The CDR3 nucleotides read TGCAGCGTTGAACGGGTAGCGGGAGGCCCCACAGATACGCAGTATTTT. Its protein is CSVERVAGGPTDTQYF.

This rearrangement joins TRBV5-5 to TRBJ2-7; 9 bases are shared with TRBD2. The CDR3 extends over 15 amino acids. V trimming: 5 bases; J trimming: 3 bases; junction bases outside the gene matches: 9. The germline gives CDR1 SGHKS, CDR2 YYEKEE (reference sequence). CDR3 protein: CASRHELAGNYEQYF. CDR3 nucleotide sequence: TGTGCCAGCAGACACGAACTAGCGGGTAACTACGAGCAGTACTTC. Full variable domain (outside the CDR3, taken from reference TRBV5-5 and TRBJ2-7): DAGVTQSPTHLIKTRGQQVTLRCSPISGHKSVSWYQQVLGQGPQFIFQYYEKEERGRGNFPDRFSARQFPNYSSELNVNALLLGDSALYLCASRHELAGNYEQYFGPGTRLTVT.

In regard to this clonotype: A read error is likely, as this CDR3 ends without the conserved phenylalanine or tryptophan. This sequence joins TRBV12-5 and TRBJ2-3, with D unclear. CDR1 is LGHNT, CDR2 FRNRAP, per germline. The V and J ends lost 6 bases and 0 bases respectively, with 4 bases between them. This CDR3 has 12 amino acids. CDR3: CASGSSTDTQYL. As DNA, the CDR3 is TGTGCTAGTGGGTCTAGCACAGATACGCAGTATTTA.

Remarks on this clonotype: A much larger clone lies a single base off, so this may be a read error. CDR3 region: CASILRTNYNEQFF. The CDR3 region has the DNA TGTGCCAGCATCTTGAGGACAAATTACAATGAGCAGTTCTTC. The chain joins TRBV6-2 or TRBV6-3 to TRBJ2-1; D perhaps matches TRBD1 (5 bases). V gave up 7 bases and J gave up 4 bases, with 14 bases separating them. CDR3 length equals 14 residues. Germline V gives CDR1 MNHEY, CDR2 SVGEGT.

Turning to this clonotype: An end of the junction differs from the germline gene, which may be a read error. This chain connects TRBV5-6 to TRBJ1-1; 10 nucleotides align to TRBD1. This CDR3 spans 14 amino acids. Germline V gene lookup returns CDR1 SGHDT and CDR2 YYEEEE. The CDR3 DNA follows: TGTGTCAGCAGCCTCCGGACAGGGGGCACTGAAGCTTTCTTT. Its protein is CVSSLRTGGTEAFF.

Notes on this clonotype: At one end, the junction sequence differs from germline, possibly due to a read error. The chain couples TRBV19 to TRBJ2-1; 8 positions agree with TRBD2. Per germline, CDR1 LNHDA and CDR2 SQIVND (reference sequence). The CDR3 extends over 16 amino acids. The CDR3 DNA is TGTGCTAGTAGTATAGCGGATAGCGGGAACTACAATGAGCAGTTCTTC. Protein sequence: CASSIADSGNYNEQFF.

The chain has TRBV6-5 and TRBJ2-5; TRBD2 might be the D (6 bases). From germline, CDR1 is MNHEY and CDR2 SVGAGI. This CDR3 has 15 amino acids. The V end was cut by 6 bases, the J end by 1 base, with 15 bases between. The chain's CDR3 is CASSGSPGTQETQYF. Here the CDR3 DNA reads TGTGCCAGCAGCGGGAGCCCGGGTACCCAAGAGACCCAGTACTTC.

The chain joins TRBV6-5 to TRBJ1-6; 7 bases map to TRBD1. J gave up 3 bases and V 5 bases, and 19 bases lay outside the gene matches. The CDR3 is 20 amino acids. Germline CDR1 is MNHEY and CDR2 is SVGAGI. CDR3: CASSRASTGLRTFYNSPLHF. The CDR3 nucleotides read TGTGCCAGCAGTCGCGCCTCGACAGGGCTCCGCACGTTCTATAATTCACCCCTCCACTTT.